This TCR beta chain stems from a study of blood T cell repertoires in COVID-19 (dated by TCRdb to the early 2020s). About the full investigation: The collaborator samples originated in the United States, Italy and Spain and spanned the acute and convalescent phases of COVID-19. The dataset comprised deeply sampled blood TCRbeta repertoires from subjects exposed to, actively infected with, or recovered from COVID-19. Samples were obtained from the ongoing ImmuneRACE study (first 160 participants) and from 1,000 to 1,500 subjects provided by 6 global collaborators. The repertoires were made available in a free public database intended to serve as a resource for research on the immune response to SARS-CoV-2. A de-identified subject ID, COVID-19 status, age in years and sex were almost always included in the sample metadata. The material from the prospective study consisted of cDNA or gDNA derived from T cells, B-cell-depleted T cells, or PBMCs. HLA class I and class II types, where available, came from metadata supplied by the sample provider rather than from assay-based typing. The paper's findings and limits, for the study overall: Clinical and demographic metadata were provided uncurated, with the amount varying by source and participant.

Whole blood was collected in K2EDTA tubes by collaborating institutions according to the institutions' own protocols. For TCRbeta analysis, collaborator samples were shipped as frozen whole blood, as isolated PBMCs, or as DNA extracted from either sample type. In regard to this clone: Its antigen has not been determined. Nothing much larger sits one base from this clone, and base qualities are not available.

TCRbeta CDR3 regions were amplified from genomic DNA using the immunoSEQ Assay, a bias-controlled multiplex PCR. In the paper's pipeline: Nucleated cell counts per sample were estimated from amplification of reference gene primers within the assay. Sequence reads were collapsed and filtered to measure the absolute abundance of every unique TCRbeta CDR3 rearrangement. For each sample, productive Simpson clonality was calculated as the square root of Simpson's diversity index across productive rearrangements. Here the immuneACCESS table is served through TCRdb, limited to in-frame sequences with V and J called. Missing clones are a known gap in these copies; in checked studies unresolved V genes cover under half, and the rest lacks a known reason. V and J calls and clone size follow that table, whereas D and trimming were derived from the DNA. Recorded for this sample are 45,000 or so clones; less than 90% of them occurred a single time. In total, the top ten clones hold around a tenth of the sample.

The CDR3 holds 14 amino acids from the cysteine to the phenylalanine. Left in the record is the CDR3 DNA by itself, 42 bases read in frame from the first base. Ends trimmed: V by 8 bases, J by 6 bases; bases unmatched to a gene: 11. CDR1 and CDR2, looked up from the germline V gene (reference sequence), are LNHDA and SQIVND. The sample taken for sequencing was peripheral blood. The rearrangement combines TRBV19 with TRBJ2-5; the central 8 bases match TRBD1. The clonotype comes from a human donor in a cohort sampled during active COVID-19. The CDR3 protein is CASQNTGGRKTQYF. The nucleotides are TGTGCCAGTCAAAACACAGGGGGTCGAAAGACCCAGTACTTC.